Following are 2 T cell receptor beta chains from one sample sequenced in a study of blood T cell repertoires in COVID-19. Using immunoSEQ multiplex PCR, the repertoire was profiled, and TCRdb retains in-frame clones only, with some absent. Here the sample spans roughly 92,000 clones, around 87% being singletons. The sequenced sample consisted of peripheral blood. These receptors originate from a human donor with acute or convalescent COVID-19. The donor label of this sample is uncertain.

CDR3 region: CASSHKGAPIGNEQFF. Written as DNA, the CDR3 is TGTGCCAGCAGCCACAAGGGGGCCCCTATTGGCAATGAGCAGTTCTTC. The chain recombines TRBV27 with TRBJ2-1; 7 bases match TRBD1. CDR1 and CDR2 from the germline V gene are MNHEY and SMNVEV (reference sequence). The CDR3 extends over 16 amino acids. V lost 6 bases and J lost 6; bases outside the gene matches: 14.

The chain carries TRBV7-3 and TRBJ1-1; the match to TRBD1 covers 8 bases. V lost 5 bases to trimming and J lost 3 bases; unmatched junction nucleotides: 8. The CDR3 extends over 15 amino acids. Germline V gene lookup returns CDR1 SGHTA and CDR2 FQGTGA. The CDR3 DNA follows: TGTGCCAGCAGCCGACCTGGACAGGGCGACACTGAAGCTTTCTTT. Translation gives CASSRPGQGDTEAFF.